Presented here are 7 T cell receptor beta chains from one specimen sequenced in a study of blood T cell repertoires in COVID-19. TCRdb's table, derived via immunoSEQ multiplex PCR, lists solely in-frame clones and lacks some. The sample consists of 45,000 to 60,000 clones, around 85% of them appearing once. The sequenced sample was peripheral blood. All receptors derive from a human donor in a cohort sampled during active COVID-19.

The genes are TRBV30 and TRBJ1-2; perhaps TRBD1 as D (5 bases). CDR1 GTSNPN and CDR2 SVGIG come from the germline V gene (reference sequence). This CDR3 is built from 11 residues. V lost 8 bases and J 8 bases, leaving 15 bases between the germline ends. The CDR3: CARRGKKGYTF. In nucleotides, the CDR3 is TGTGCCCGGCGGGGGAAAAAGGGCTACACCTTC.

This chain uses TRBV6-5 with TRBJ2-7, with D uncertain. The germline V gene encodes CDR1 MNHEY and CDR2 SVGAGI. Trimming stripped 2 bases from V and 2 bases from J, with 10 bases between. The CDR3 is made up of 14 amino acids. This chain's CDR3 is CASSYGSRTYEQYF. The CDR3 region has the DNA TGTGCCAGCAGTTACGGGTCCAGGACCTACGAGCAGTACTTC.

The rearrangement uses TRBV5-4 and TRBJ1-2; D gene ambiguous. CDR1 is SGHNT and CDR2 is YYREEE in the germline V gene (reference sequence). Trimming removed 0 bases from V and 1 base from J, with 10 bases in between. CDR3 size: 15 residues. Here the CDR3 reads CASSLGAFNNYGYTF. The CDR3 DNA reads TGTGCCAGCAGCTTGGGGGCGTTTAATAACTATGGCTACACCTTC.

This chain connects TRBV29-1 to TRBJ1-1, with unresolved D. This CDR3 is built from 12 residues. The germline V gene has CDR1 SQVTM and CDR2 ANQGSEA. V gave up 1 base and J gave up 6 bases, with 9 bases separating them. CDR3 region: CSVEVIGSEAFF. The DNA for the CDR3 is TGCAGCGTTGAAGTGATCGGGTCTGAAGCTTTCTTT.

The V call is TRBV29-1, the J call TRBJ1-1; D unresolved. V dropped 6 bases and J dropped 0 bases, with 11 bases sitting between them. This CDR3 comprises 13 residues. Germline lookup yields CDR1 SQVTM and CDR2 ANQGSEA. CDR3 amino acids: CSVSPTVNTEAFF. CDR3 coding DNA: TGCAGCGTCTCTCCAACGGTGAACACTGAAGCTTTCTTT.

This clone was detected once. The chain couples TRBV12-3 or TRBV12-4 to TRBJ1-4; weak D call: TRBD1 (6 bases). This CDR3 has 13 residues. Deletions cut 8 bases from V and 7 bases from J, with 14 bases between. The CDR3 region is CASQRGNGEKLFF. In DNA, the CDR3 is TGTGCCAGCCAGAGGGGGAACGGTGAAAAACTGTTTTTT.

The V call is TRBV21-1, the J call TRBJ2-5; TRBD2 is the table's D call, not checked against the DNA. TRBV21-1 is termed a pseudogene. This CDR3 is built from 17 residues. CDR3 region: CASSAPSGRASEETQYF. In nucleotides, the CDR3 is TGTGCCAGCAGCGCCCCTAGCGGGAGGGCGTCTGAAGAGACCCAGTACTTC.